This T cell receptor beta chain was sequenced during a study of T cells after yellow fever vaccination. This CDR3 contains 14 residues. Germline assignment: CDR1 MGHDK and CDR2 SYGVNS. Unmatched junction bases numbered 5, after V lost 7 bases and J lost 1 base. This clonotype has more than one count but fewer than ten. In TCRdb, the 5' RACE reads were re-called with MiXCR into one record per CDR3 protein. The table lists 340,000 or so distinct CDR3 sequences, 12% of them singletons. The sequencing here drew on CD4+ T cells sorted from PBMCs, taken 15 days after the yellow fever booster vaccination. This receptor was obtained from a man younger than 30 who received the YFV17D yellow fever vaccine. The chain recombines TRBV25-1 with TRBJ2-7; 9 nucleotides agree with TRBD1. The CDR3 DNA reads TGTGCCAGCAACCCCGGGACAGGGTCCTACGAGCAGTACTTC. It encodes CASNPGTGSYEQYF.